This T cell receptor beta chain came from a study of shared clonotypes between healthy human individuals. Broader study findings: Generally, estimated richness proved larger in naive subsets than it did in memory subsets.

V lost 2 bases and J lost 2, with 14 bases in between. Germline V lookup: CDR1 SEHNR, CDR2 FQNEAQ (reference sequence). The CDR3 covers 16 residues. Deep level was the assay's run setting. TCRdb keeps only in-frame clones here, not all; method: immunoSEQ multiplex PCR. The repertoire holds more than 600,000 clones, under 95% seen once, with roughly 22% in the top ten. In the case of this clone: Its antigen is unknown.

The naive CD8 subset, CD45RO-negative cells positively selected for CCR7, excluded terminally differentiated effector memory CD45RA+ cells. The V call is TRBV7-9, the J call TRBJ2-3, with D tentatively TRBD2 (6 bases). Sequenced material: naive CD8+ T cells sorted from blood. The TCR sequence derives from a man aged 25 to 40 in good health. CDR3 protein: CASSLILRGDTDTQYF. CDR3 nucleotide sequence: TGTGCCAGCAGCTTAATTTTGCGGGGTGACACAGATACGCAGTATTTT.